The text below deals with one TCR beta chain. What antigen it recognizes has not been identified. No base qualities exist here, and no much larger clone lies one base off it. The data originate from a study of T cells after somatic rescue of genetic block (dated by TCRdb to about 2020). Notes on the research overall: The study assessed how robust, over the long term, a T-cell system was when the system had developed through somatic rescue of a genetic block in T-cell development.

The CDR3 starts with the cysteine, ends with the phenylalanine, and has 14 residues. Here the CDR3 DNA is all that survives: 42 bases in frame from base 1. Via the germline V gene (reference sequence), CDR1 is LNHDA and CDR2 SQIVND. The trim is 5 bases for V and 3 bases for J, with a gap of 14 bases between the germline ends. The method was the immunoSEQ multiplex PCR assay. Drawn from immuneACCESS, this table holds only the in-frame rearrangements with V and J called that TCRdb kept. Clones are partly lost; checked studies trace under half to an unresolved V gene and leave the rest unexplained. The sample table records 15,000 or so clones; approximately 75% of these occur just once. 12% to 15% of the sample is held by the ten biggest clonotypes.

The chain is made from TRBV19 and TRBJ2-7; TRBD1 is perhaps the D gene, given 5 matching bases. The specimen sequenced was peripheral blood mononuclear cells (PBMCs). The TCR was taken from a boy between 10 and 17 years old. The CDR3 protein: CASSVAGPHYEQYF. The nucleotides are TGTGCCAGTAGTGTAGCAGGGCCTCACTACGAGCAGTACTTC.